Presented here are 24 T cell receptor beta chains from one specimen sequenced in a study of preoperative IRX-2 immunotherapy in early breast cancer. Profiling relied on immunoSEQ multiplex PCR, and the TCRdb table lists in-frame clones only, not all of them. The sample lists under 11,000 clones, 65% to 90% seen once, with around 5.9% in the top ten. Documented treatment: preoperative locoregional IRX-2 cytokine immunotherapy. The sequenced sample was lymph node tissue, obtained before IRX-2 immunotherapy. The receptors originated from a human donor with breast cancer.

This clone has only a few counts. This chain connects TRBV6-8 to TRBJ2-3, with unresolved D. The CDR3 length is 13 residues. Germline values: CDR1 MNHGY, CDR2 SAAAGT. V lost 4 bases to trimming and J lost 6 bases, with 11 bases between them. The CDR3 DNA sequence: TGTGCCAGCAGTTCAACACGTCCGGATACGCAGTATTTT. Translating gives CASSSTRPDTQYF.

This chain uses TRBV6-8 with TRBJ1-3; D not certain. Germline assignment: CDR1 MNHGY and CDR2 SAAAGT. The CDR3 loop spans 12 amino acids. The V gene lost 5 bases and the J gene lost 0 bases, with 2 bases spanning the gap. The CDR3 loop reads CASSPSGNTIYF. CDR3 nucleotides: TGTGCCAGCAGTCCCTCTGGAAACACCATATATTTT.

The rearrangement joins TRBV11-3 to TRBJ2-2; no definite D call. Trimming stripped 5 bases from V and 6 bases from J, with 13 bases between. The CDR3 runs 14 residues. Germline CDR1 is SGHNT and CDR2 is YENEEA. In nucleotides, the CDR3 is TGTGCCAGCAGCCCTTCGATGGGCCCCGGGGAGCTGTTTTTT. Its translation: CASSPSMGPGELFF.

J is TRBJ2-1 and V is TRBV6-7; TRBD1 aligns across 8 bases. TRBV6-7 falls under the ORF class, with uncertain function. V was clipped by 7 bases and J by 13 bases; unmatched bases: 9. The CDR3 totals 12 residues. The CDR3 region has the DNA TGTGCCAGCACGAACATACAGGGGGTCCAGTTCTTC. Encoded protein: CASTNIQGVQFF.

The V gene is TRBV30, the J gene TRBJ1-5; possible D gene TRBD1, 5 bases. Germline V gene lookup returns CDR1 GTSNPN and CDR2 SVGIG (reference sequence). This CDR3 has 12 amino acids. V was cut by 4 bases and J by 6 bases, with 10 bases left in between. The CDR3, as DNA: TGTGCCTGGATGAGCGGGGGTCAGCCCCAGCATTTT. Its protein is CAWMSGGQPQHF.

The V and J genes are TRBV15 and TRBJ2-3; 8 bases are shared with TRBD1. Trimming cost V 3 bases and J 0 bases; bases outside gene matches: 5. CDR3 length equals 16 residues. Germline V gives CDR1 LNHNV, CDR2 YYDKDF (reference sequence). This chain's CDR3 is CATSSGRDRSTDTQYF. For the CDR3, the DNA is TGTGCCACCAGCAGCGGCCGGGACAGGAGCACAGATACGCAGTATTTT.

This chain joins TRBV15 and TRBJ2-1; 12 bases agree with TRBD2. The CDR3 has 19 amino acids. Germline V lookup: CDR1 LNHNV, CDR2 YYDKDF (reference sequence). The V and J ends lost 0 bases and 7 bases, in that order; junction bases with no gene match: 13. Here the CDR3 reads CATSRDRLAGGFHANEQFF. CDR3 DNA: TGTGCCACCAGCAGAGATCGTCTAGCGGGAGGGTTTCATGCGAATGAGCAGTTCTTC.

The genes are TRBV6-8 and TRBJ2-7; 7 nucleotides agree with TRBD2. From germline, CDR1 is MNHGY and CDR2 SAAAGT. Trimming removed 4 bases from V and 0 bases from J; junction bases left unmatched: 3. This CDR3 comprises 14 residues. The DNA of the CDR3 is TGTGCCAGCAGTTCCGGGAGGTTCTCCTACGAGCAGTACTTC. It encodes CASSSGRFSYEQYF.

The chain combines TRBV6-8 with TRBJ2-7; D may be TRBD1 (5 bases). Per germline, CDR1 MNHGY and CDR2 SAAAGT. The CDR3 contains 15 residues. Trimming removed 8 bases from V and 3 bases from J, with 20 bases in between. In DNA form, the CDR3 reads TGTGCCAGCGGGATATTAGGAAGGGGATACTACGAGCAGTACTTC. This translates into CASGILGRGYYEQYF.

V gene TRBV19 combines with J gene TRBJ1-5, with D unclear. Looked up from germline, CDR1 is LNHDA and CDR2 is SQIVND (reference sequence). V was cut by 7 bases and J by 6 bases, with 25 bases left in between. The CDR3 sequence is 17 residues long. The CDR3 DNA reads as TGTGCCAGTACCCCCTTGGTGAATGTAGGTTCTGGTCAGCCCCAGCATTTT. Amino acids: CASTPLVNVGSGQPQHF.

This chain connects TRBV11-3 to TRBJ1-5; no reliable D call. V lost 0 bases and J 2 bases, leaving 5 bases between the germline ends. Germline values: CDR1 SGHNT, CDR2 YENEEA. This CDR3 spans 14 amino acids. The CDR3 reads CASSLDGGNQPQHF. The CDR3 DNA reads as TGTGCCAGCAGCTTAGATGGGGGCAATCAGCCCCAGCATTTT. The full variable domain, its missing parts supplied by reference TRBV11-3 and TRBJ1-5, is EAGVVQSPRYKIIEKKQPVAFWCNPISGHNTLYWYLQNLGQGPELLIRYENEEAVDDSQLPKDRFSAERLKGVDSTLKIQPAELGDSAVYLCASSLDGGNQPQHFGDGTRLSIL.

The chain joins TRBV6-8 to TRBJ2-7; no clear D gene. V was trimmed by 10 bases and J by 5 bases, leaving 15 bases between them. This CDR3 spans 12 amino acids. Germline-derived CDR1 and CDR2 are MNHGY and SAAAGT. In DNA, the CDR3 is TGTGCCAACTCACCGACGGGCAACGAGCAGTACTTC. Its protein is CANSPTGNEQYF.

V and J are TRBV19 and TRBJ2-6; D not resolved. CDR3 length equals 15 residues. Trimming took off 2 bases at V and 0 bases at J, with 5 bases between the two ends. The germline V gene encodes CDR1 LNHDA and CDR2 SQIVND (reference sequence). The CDR3 coding sequence is TGTGCCAGTAGTATACCCGGCTCTGGGGCCAACGTCCTGACTTTC. Residues: CASSIPGSGANVLTF.

This clone is a singleton in its sample. The chain joins TRBV11-3 to TRBJ2-3; maybe TRBD2 (6 bases). Germline-derived CDR1 and CDR2 are SGHNT and YENEEA. The CDR3 consists of 14 residues. Trimming shortened V by 2 bases and J by 4 bases, and 10 bases separated the two germline ends. CDR3 nucleotides: TGTGCCAGCAGCTTAAGGCCTAGCGCAGATACGCAGTATTTT. Encoded protein: CASSLRPSADTQYF.

The rearrangement links TRBV10-1 to TRBJ1-1; 11 nucleotides line up with TRBD1. Germline CDR1 reads WNHNN; CDR2 reads SYGVQD (reference sequence). This CDR3 has 14 amino acids. V was pared by 0 bases and J by 10 bases, with 4 bases of the junction left unmatched. The chain's CDR3 is CASSESGGTGGAFF. The CDR3 DNA reads TGCGCCAGCAGTGAGTCGGGGGGGACAGGGGGAGCTTTCTTT.

The chain is built from TRBV7-6 and TRBJ1-1; no definite D call. The V gene lost 3 bases and the J gene lost 4 bases, with 12 bases spanning the gap. This CDR3 comprises 14 residues. Germline V gene sequence: CDR1 SGHVS, CDR2 FNYEAQ. The CDR3 loop reads CASSFADMGTEAFF. The CDR3 DNA follows: TGTGCCAGCAGCTTTGCAGATATGGGCACTGAAGCTTTCTTT.

The rearrangement uses TRBV6-8 and TRBJ2-2; D is uncertain. Trimming stripped 5 bases from V and 6 bases from J, with 10 bases between. Germline CDR1 and CDR2: MNHGY and SAAAGT. The CDR3 extends over 13 amino acids. For the CDR3, the DNA is TGTGCCAGCAGTCTTTCTCTAGCCGGGGAGCTGTTTTTT. As protein: CASSLSLAGELFF.

This clone was counted between two and nine times. V gene TRBV11-3 combines with J gene TRBJ2-7, with 9 nucleotides matching TRBD2. V gave up 5 bases and J gave up 4 bases; unmatched junction bases: 12. CDR3 length equals 16 residues. From germline, CDR1 is SGHNT and CDR2 YENEEA. The chain's CDR3 is CASSPRSLAGVYEQYF. Written as DNA, the CDR3 is TGTGCCAGCAGCCCTCGGAGTTTAGCGGGAGTTTACGAGCAGTACTTC. Using reference TRBV11-3 and TRBJ2-7 for the parts outside the CDR3, the full variable domain is EAGVVQSPRYKIIEKKQPVAFWCNPISGHNTLYWYLQNLGQGPELLIRYENEEAVDDSQLPKDRFSAERLKGVDSTLKIQPAELGDSAVYLCASSPRSLAGVYEQYFGPGTRLTVT.

CDR3 in amino acids: CAIREDSSTYEQYF. CDR3 coding DNA: TGTGCCATCAGGGAGGACAGTTCGACCTACGAGCAGTACTTC. J is TRBJ2-7 and V is TRBV6-8; D is tentatively TRBD1 or TRBD2 (6 bases each). Germline CDR1 and CDR2: MNHGY and SAAAGT. The CDR3 has 14 amino acids. Trimming cost V 10 bases and J 2 bases, with 18 bases left between them.

The chain carries TRBV5-1 and TRBJ2-2, with D possibly TRBD2 on 6 matching bases. V was cut by 4 bases and J by 6 bases, with 16 bases left in between. Germline lookup yields CDR1 SGHRS and CDR2 YFSETQ. The CDR3 length is 15 residues. The CDR3 reads CASSGAAGRSGELFF. CDR3 coding DNA: TGCGCCAGCAGCGGCGCGGCAGGGAGGTCCGGGGAGCTGTTTTTT.

This chain connects TRBV10-1 to TRBJ2-5; TRBD1 agrees at 7 bases. The CDR3 consists of 13 residues. From germline, CDR1 is WNHNN and CDR2 SYGVQD (reference sequence). Unmatched junction bases numbered 9, after V lost 9 bases and J lost 5 bases. The CDR3 loop reads CARPTGLEETQYF. In DNA form, the CDR3 reads TGCGCCAGGCCGACAGGGTTGGAGGAGACCCAGTACTTC.

This sequence joins TRBV18 and TRBJ2-7; D is possibly TRBD2 (6 bases). CDR3 length equals 12 residues. Trimming left V 4 bases short and J 3 bases short, with 7 bases between. Germline CDR1 is KGHSH and CDR2 is LQKENI. The CDR3 here is CASSQGGYEQYF. The DNA for the CDR3 is TGTGCCAGCTCACAGGGAGGCTACGAGCAGTACTTC.

The V and J genes are TRBV7-1 and TRBJ2-1; possible D gene TRBD1, 5 bases. TRBV7-1 is marked as an open reading frame, function uncertain. Trimming took off 6 bases at V and 1 base at J, with 10 bases between the two ends. This CDR3 is 14 amino acids long. The DNA of the CDR3 is TGTGCCAGCAGTCAGGGTTCGTCCTACAATGAGCAGTTCTTC. Encoded protein: CASSQGSSYNEQFF.

The chain has TRBV19 and TRBJ2-5, with D possibly TRBD2 on 5 matching bases. With 0 bases removed from V and 5 bases from J, the gap between germline ends came to 13 bases. In germline, CDR1 is LNHDA, CDR2 SQIVND (reference sequence). The CDR3 loop spans 15 amino acids. The CDR3 DNA follows: TGTGCCAGTAGTATAGACGGCGGGCACTCTGAGACCCAGTACTTC. Protein: CASSIDGGHSETQYF.